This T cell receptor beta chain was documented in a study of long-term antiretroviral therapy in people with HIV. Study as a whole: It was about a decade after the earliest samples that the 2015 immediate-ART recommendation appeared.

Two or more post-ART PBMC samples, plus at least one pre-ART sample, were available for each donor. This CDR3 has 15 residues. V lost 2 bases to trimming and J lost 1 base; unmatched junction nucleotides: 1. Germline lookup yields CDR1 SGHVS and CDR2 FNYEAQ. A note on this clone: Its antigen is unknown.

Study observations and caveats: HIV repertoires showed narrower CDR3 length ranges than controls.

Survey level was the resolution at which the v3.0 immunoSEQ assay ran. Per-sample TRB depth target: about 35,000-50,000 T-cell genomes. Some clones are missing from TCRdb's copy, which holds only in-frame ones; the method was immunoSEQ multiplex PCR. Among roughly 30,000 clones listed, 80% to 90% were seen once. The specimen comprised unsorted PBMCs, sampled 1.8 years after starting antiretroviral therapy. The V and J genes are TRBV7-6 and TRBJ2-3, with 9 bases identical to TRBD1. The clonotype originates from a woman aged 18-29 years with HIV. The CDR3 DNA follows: TGTGCCAGCAGCTTACGACAGGGGGGCACAGATACGCAGTATTTT. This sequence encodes CASSLRQGGTDTQYF.